These 7 T cell receptor beta chains were all obtained from the same sample, sequenced in a study of response to subunit inactivated influenza vaccine. TCRdb processed the RT-PCR reads anew with MiXCR; each CDR3 protein has one entry. The sample lists around 490,000 distinct CDR3 sequences, under 9% occurring once. This sample comprised PBMCs from blood, obtained less than 30 months after vaccination. These TCRs come from a man in his fifties or sixties who received an inactivated influenza vaccine.

Many counts were recorded for this clonotype. The chain couples TRBV5-1 to TRBJ2-5; 8 nucleotides agree with TRBD2. Germline V gene sequence: CDR1 SGHRS, CDR2 YFSETQ. V lost 4 bases, J lost 5 bases, and 7 bases stayed unmatched. This CDR3 contains 14 residues. For the CDR3, the DNA is TGCGCCAGCAGCCCCACTAGCGGTCTTGAGACCCAGTACTTC. Its translation is CASSPTSGLETQYF.

This clonotype was seen a handful of times. This chain connects TRBV3-1 to TRBJ2-5; TRBD2 matches 11 bases. Unmatched junction bases numbered 7, after V lost 6 bases and J lost 4 bases. This CDR3 contains 15 residues. The V gene's germline CDR1 is LGHDT and CDR2 YNNKEL (reference sequence). The CDR3 DNA sequence: TGTGCCAGCAGTCCCATAGCGGGAGGGGGAGAGACCCAGTACTTC. Translation: CASSPIAGGGETQYF.

This chain links TRBV18 with TRBJ1-1, with 10 positions matching TRBD1. Germline CDR1 reads KGHSH; CDR2 reads LQKENI. This CDR3 has 16 residues. J lost 5 bases, V lost 2 bases, and 8 bases had no gene match. The CDR3 is CASSPSRDRGFTEAFF. The CDR3 region has the DNA TGTGCCAGCTCACCATCCCGGGACAGGGGTTTTACTGAAGCTTTCTTT.

This clonotype was counted a few times. The chain employs TRBV12-3 or TRBV12-4 and TRBJ1-6, with no clear D. The CDR3 totals 12 residues. V was pared by 5 bases and J by 9 bases, with 8 bases between. CDR3 residues: CASSPPGSPLHF. Here the CDR3 DNA reads TGTGCCAGCAGTCCTCCGGGTTCACCCCTCCACTTT.

This clonotype has only a few counts. The chain couples TRBV20-1 to TRBJ2-3; D gene unclear. CDR1 is DFQATT and CDR2 is SNEGSKA in the germline V gene (reference sequence). This CDR3 has 15 residues. V was clipped by 6 bases and J by 4 bases, with 20 bases between them. CDR3 coding DNA: TGCAGTGCGCGAATTTCGCAGCAGCTCTCAGATACGCAGTATTTT. Its translation: CSARISQQLSDTQYF.

This clonotype has just a few counts. V and J are TRBV20-1 and TRBJ2-7, with a possible D match to TRBD2 (5 bases). This CDR3 is 10 amino acids long. V lost 8 bases and J 1 base, leaving 6 bases between the germline ends. Germline V gives CDR1 DFQATT, CDR2 SNEGSKA (reference sequence). In DNA form, the CDR3 reads TGCAGTCCGGGATCCTACGAGCAGTACTTC. Amino acids: CSPGSYEQYF.

This clonotype was detected a few times. In DNA, the CDR3 is TGTGCCAGCAGCCCCTCAGGCCCGCAAGAGACCCAGTACTTC. The encoded protein is CASSPSGPQETQYF. The gene calls are TRBV12-3 or TRBV12-4 and TRBJ2-5; the D is unclear. Trimming removed 6 bases from V and 2 bases from J, with 13 bases in between. The CDR3 totals 14 residues.